This T cell receptor beta chain emerged from a study of blood T cell repertoires in COVID-19. Overall study: Acute-phase and convalescent COVID-19 samples originated in the United States, Italy and Spain. T cells, B-cell-depleted T cells, or PBMCs provided the cDNA or gDNA that served as material.

Per the study methods: Amplification of reference gene primers was used by the study to estimate nucleated cell counts. Assay used: immunoSEQ multiplex PCR; TCRdb lists only in-frame clones, some missing. For V, J and clone size, that table is used; D and trimming come from the DNA. Here the sample spans roughly 180,000 clones, approximately 90% being singletons. With 5 bases removed from V and 4 bases from J, the gap between germline ends came to 14 bases. CDR1 and CDR2 (germline): SGHTA, FQGTGA. This CDR3 comprises 14 residues. The rearrangement joins TRBV7-3 to TRBJ2-5; perhaps TRBD1 as D (6 bases). The material sequenced was peripheral blood. The receptor's source is a man aged 18 to 30 with acute or convalescent COVID-19. The chain's CDR3 is CASSPGQPPETQYF. As DNA, the CDR3 is TGTGCCAGCAGCCCCGGACAGCCCCCAGAGACCCAGTACTTC. Drawing the rest from reference TRBV7-3 and TRBJ2-5, the complete variable domain is GAGVSQTPSNKVTEKGKYVELRCDPISGHTALYWYRQSLGQGPEFLIYFQGTGAADDSGLPNDRFFAVRPEGSVSTLKIQRTERGDSAVYLCASSPGQPPETQYFGPGTRLLVL.